The 28 T cell receptor beta chains below come from one sample, sequenced in a study of blood T cell repertoires in COVID-19. Assay: immunoSEQ multiplex PCR; the TCRdb copy retains only in-frame clones and omits some. The sample lists approximately 120,000 clones, roughly 76% occurring once. Specimen: peripheral blood. The receptors derive from a human donor in a cohort sampled during active COVID-19.

The J gene is TRBJ2-1, the V gene TRBV5-6, with 10 bases that match TRBD2. V dropped 5 bases and J dropped 12; count of bases not matched to a gene: 11. This CDR3 is 14 amino acids long. The germline gives CDR1 SGHDT, CDR2 YYEEEE. CDR3 residues: CASRPGTSVIVQFF. The CDR3 region has the DNA TGTGCCAGCAGACCCGGGACTAGCGTTATTGTGCAGTTCTTC.

Here the CDR3 DNA reads TGCGCCAGCAGCACCACAGGGTCTAACTTCGAAGCTTTCTTT. It is translated as CASSTTGSNFEAFF. The chain recombines TRBV5-1 with TRBJ1-1; D might be TRBD1 (6 bases). Per germline, CDR1 SGHRS and CDR2 YFSETQ. V gave up 4 bases and J gave up 8 bases, with 18 bases separating them. The CDR3 runs to 14 residues. Full variable domain (outside the CDR3, taken from reference TRBV5-1 and TRBJ1-1): KAGVTQTPRYLIKTRGQQVTLSCSPISGHRSVSWYQQTPGQGLQFLFEYFSETQRNKGNFPGRFSGRQFSNSRSEMNVSTLELGDSALYLCASSTTGSNFEAFFGQGTRLTVV.

This rearrangement joins TRBV12-3 or TRBV12-4 to TRBJ1-1; no clear D. The V end lost 3 bases, the J end lost 6 bases, and 11 bases lay between the germline ends. CDR3 length: 13 amino acids. For the CDR3, the DNA is TGTGCCAGCAGTTTGCGGGGTAGGGCTGAAGCTTTCTTT. Residues: CASSLRGRAEAFF.

Judged by abundance, this clone is medium-sized. The V gene is TRBV6-6, the J gene TRBJ1-1; D is ambiguous. This CDR3 has 13 residues. Per the germline V gene, CDR1 is MNHNY and CDR2 is SVGAGI (reference sequence). Trimming took 7 bases from V and 3 from J, leaving 12 bases between them. The CDR3 is CASIVNRDTEAFF. The DNA of the CDR3 is TGTGCCAGCATCGTTAACAGAGACACTGAAGCTTTCTTT.

The chain joins TRBV4-2 to TRBJ2-7; 9 bases agree with TRBD2. Germline V CDR1 and CDR2: LGHNA, YNFKEQ. The CDR3 runs 15 residues. J was trimmed by 2 bases and V by 1 base; bases with no gene match: 3. The CDR3 DNA follows: TGTGCCAGCAGCCAAGGGACTAGCGAGGCCTACGAGCAGTACTTC. This codes for CASSQGTSEAYEQYF.

The chain employs TRBV7-2 and TRBJ2-7, with 8 bases matching TRBD1. CDR3 length: 14 amino acids. In germline, CDR1 is SGHTA, CDR2 FQGNSA. Trimming took 5 bases from V and 5 from J; bases not matched to a gene: 8. The CDR3 is CASSVRQGRDEQYF. The CDR3, as DNA: TGTGCCAGCAGCGTGAGACAGGGGCGCGACGAGCAGTACTTC.

The V and J genes are TRBV28 and TRBJ2-7, with D possibly matching TRBD2 (7 bases). The CDR3 covers 15 residues. Germline CDR1 is MDHEN and CDR2 is SYDVKM. Deletions cut 1 base from V and 1 base from J, with 11 bases between. The DNA for the CDR3 is TGTGCCAGCAGTTTATTGCGGGGGCAATCCTACGAGCAGTACTTC. Amino acid sequence: CASSLLRGQSYEQYF.

This rearrangement joins TRBV7-9 to TRBJ2-2, with D unclear. Per the germline V gene, CDR1 is SEHNR and CDR2 is FQNEAQ (reference sequence). The CDR3 covers 14 residues. With 4 bases removed from V and 3 bases from J, the gap between germline ends came to 9 bases. The CDR3 is CASSSNSDTGELFF. The CDR3, as DNA: TGTGCCAGCAGCTCCAACTCGGACACCGGGGAGCTGTTTTTT.

The chain uses TRBV15 and TRBJ1-6; TRBD1 matches at 9 bases. V shed 3 bases, J shed 2 bases, and the junction held 5 bases outside the gene matches. There are 17 residues in the CDR3. The germline V gene has CDR1 LNHNV and CDR2 YYDKDF (reference sequence). The CDR3 DNA reads TGTGCCACCAGCAGGGACAGGGGATCACCCTATAATTCACCCCTCCACTTT. This translates into CATSRDRGSPYNSPLHF.

V gene TRBV30 combines with J gene TRBJ1-5, with D possibly TRBD1 on 5 matching bases. The ends were cut back, 0 bases at V and 6 bases at J, with 15 bases in the middle. Germline V gives CDR1 GTSNPN, CDR2 SVGIG (reference sequence). The CDR3 has 15 amino acids. The CDR3 here is CAWSVPSAGPQPQHF. CDR3 nucleotide sequence: TGTGCCTGGAGTGTACCGTCGGCAGGGCCTCAGCCCCAGCATTTT.

The chain carries TRBV13 and TRBJ2-6, with D tentatively TRBD1 (5 bases). CDR3 length equals 16 residues. The germline V gene encodes CDR1 PRHDT and CDR2 FYEKMQ (reference sequence). V dropped 5 bases and J dropped 2 bases, with 13 bases sitting between them. The CDR3 nucleotides read TGTGCCAGCAGCCCAGGTAGGGGCACTGGGGCCAACGTCCTGACTTTC. Its translation: CASSPGRGTGANVLTF.

This clone was found once. This sequence joins TRBV24-1 and TRBJ2-1, with 7 bases lining up with TRBD2. Germline CDR1 reads KGHDR; CDR2 reads SFDVKD. V was pared by 0 bases and J by 3 bases, with 7 bases of the junction left unmatched. The CDR3 is made up of 17 amino acids. CDR3 protein: CATSDLPRTSNYNEQFF. The CDR3 DNA sequence: TGTGCCACCAGTGATTTGCCAAGGACTAGTAACTACAATGAGCAGTTCTTC.

The sample holds one count of this clone. This may be a read error: a much more frequent sequence differs by one nucleotide. The sample contains more than one DNA sequence encoding this CDR3. The rearrangement links TRBV7-3 to TRBJ1-1; perhaps TRBD1 as D (5 bases). The CDR3 totals 13 residues. CDR1 and CDR2 (germline): SGHTA, FQGTGA. Deletions cut 3 bases from V and 2 bases from J, with 7 bases between. Here the CDR3 reads CASSLQGNTEAFF. CDR3 sequence (DNA): TGTGCCAGCAGCTTGCAGGGCAACACTGAAGCTTTCTTT.

The chain employs TRBV18 and TRBJ2-5; no definite D call. V was pared by 3 bases and J by 1 base, with 9 bases between. The CDR3 consists of 14 residues. The V gene's germline CDR1 is KGHSH and CDR2 LQKENI. This CDR3 is CASSPPKLQETQYF. CDR3 DNA sequence: TGTGCCAGCTCACCTCCGAAGCTCCAAGAGACCCAGTACTTC.

This clone occurred a few times. The chain uses TRBV7-2 and TRBJ1-2; D is unresolved. Germline V gene lookup returns CDR1 SGHTA and CDR2 FQGNSA. Trimming took off 5 bases at V and 3 bases at J, with 16 bases between the two ends. CDR3 size: 15 residues. CDR3 sequence (DNA): TGTGCCAGCAGCCCTTTTCGCACCGGAGACTATGGCTACACCTTC. As protein: CASSPFRTGDYGYTF.

This chain uses TRBV5-1 with TRBJ2-5, with 11 bases that match TRBD2. Germline values: CDR1 SGHRS, CDR2 YFSETQ. The CDR3 consists of 15 residues. The trim removed 0 bases at V and 4 bases at J, leaving 2 bases unmatched. The chain's CDR3 is CASSLGLAGSETQYF. In DNA, the CDR3 is TGCGCCAGCAGCTTGGGACTAGCGGGATCAGAGACCCAGTACTTC.

The gene calls are TRBV5-8 and TRBJ1-4; D is undetermined. The V end was cut by 4 bases, the J end by 6 bases, with 19 bases between. The CDR3 spans 16 residues. The V gene's germline CDR1 is SGHTS and CDR2 YDEGEE. The CDR3 region is CASSSNSRGGYEKLFF. CDR3 nucleotides: TGTGCCAGCAGCAGCAATTCGAGAGGCGGGTATGAAAAACTGTTTTTT.

The V and J genes are TRBV28 and TRBJ1-5; 8 bases map to TRBD1. Germline CDR1 MDHEN, CDR2 SYDVKM. V shed 6 bases and J 9 bases; nucleotides not matched to a gene: 10. The CDR3 spans 14 residues. The DNA for the CDR3 is TGTGCCAGCAGCGGCTGGACAGGGAAGCGGCCCCAGCATTTT. This codes for CASSGWTGKRPQHF.

The V call is TRBV24-1, the J call TRBJ2-2; a possible D gene is TRBD2 (6 bases). Trimming shortened V by 4 bases and J by 3 bases, and 17 bases separated the two germline ends. The length of the CDR3 is 17 residues. Germline assignment: CDR1 KGHDR and CDR2 SFDVKD. CDR3 DNA sequence: TGTGCCACCAGTGACCCCAGCGGGCCAGCTTACACCGGGGAGCTGTTTTTT. Its translation: CATSDPSGPAYTGELFF.

V gene TRBV3-1 (or the pseudogene TRBV3-2) combines with J gene TRBJ2-6; 8 bases map to TRBD1. Germline CDR1 and CDR2: LGHDT and YNNKEL (reference sequence). The V gene end was trimmed by 4 bases and the J gene end by 0 bases; junction bases not matched to a gene: 14. CDR3 size: 20 residues. CDR3 sequence reads: CASSPTTGVGRYSGANVLTF. The CDR3, as DNA: TGTGCCAGCAGCCCTACGACAGGGGTTGGACGGTACTCTGGGGCCAACGTCCTGACTTTC.

The chain has TRBV7-3 and TRBJ1-3, with D maybe TRBD1 (6 bases). CDR1 and CDR2 from the germline V gene are SGHTA and FQGTGA. The CDR3 covers 15 residues. Trimming took 0 bases from V and 4 from J, leaving 10 bases between them. The CDR3 region is CASSLTGGAGNTIYF. The CDR3 nucleotides read TGTGCCAGCAGCTTAACTGGGGGCGCGGGAAACACCATATATTTT.

This sequence joins TRBV7-2 and TRBJ2-7, with 16 bases aligning to TRBD2. Germline V gene lookup returns CDR1 SGHTA and CDR2 FQGNSA. The ends lost 4 bases at V and 6 bases at J; junction bases unmatched: 9. The CDR3 is made up of 17 amino acids. The CDR3 reads CASSSAQGLAGGGEQYF. In DNA form, the CDR3 reads TGTGCCAGCAGCTCAGCCCAGGGACTAGCGGGAGGGGGCGAGCAGTACTTC. The whole variable domain, remainder taken from reference TRBV7-2 and TRBJ2-7, is GAGVSQSPSNKVTEKGKDVELRCDPISGHTALYWYRQSLGQGLEFLIYFQGNSAPDKSGLPSDRFSAERTGGSVSTLTIQRTQQEDSAVYLCASSSAQGLAGGGEQYFGPGTRLTVT.

The gene calls are TRBV6-4 and TRBJ2-1; weak D call: TRBD2 (6 bases). In germline, CDR1 is MRHNA, CDR2 SNTAGT. The CDR3 loop spans 14 amino acids. Trimming removed 5 bases at V and 3 bases at J, with 11 bases between. CDR3 DNA: TGTGCCAGCAGTCGGGACGGGAGCTACAATGAGCAGTTCTTC. It specifies CASSRDGSYNEQFF.

This chain joins TRBV28 and TRBJ1-1; the D gene is possibly TRBD1 (6 bases). The germline V gene encodes CDR1 MDHEN and CDR2 SYDVKM. Trimming shortened V by 5 bases and J by 10 bases, and 23 bases separated the two germline ends. The CDR3 consists of 15 residues. CDR3 protein: CASSPIGEWQGTAFF. Here the CDR3 DNA reads TGTGCCAGCAGTCCAATAGGGGAGTGGCAGGGGACAGCTTTCTTT.

The rearrangement uses TRBV28 and TRBJ1-5; no clear D gene. The V end lost 5 bases, the J end lost 7 bases, and 9 bases lay between the germline ends. This CDR3 comprises 12 residues. In germline, CDR1 is MDHEN, CDR2 SYDVKM. CDR3 nucleotides: TGTGCCAGCAGTGCGGGTTACCAGCCCCAGCATTTT. Translation gives CASSAGYQPQHF.

This clone appeared once. The gene calls are TRBV28 and TRBJ1-5; D is perhaps TRBD1 (6 bases). Germline lookup yields CDR1 MDHEN and CDR2 SYDVKM. V lost 3 bases and J 1 base, leaving 10 bases between the germline ends. The CDR3 loop spans 15 amino acids. This CDR3 reads CASSFSGGSNQPQHF. The DNA for the CDR3 is TGTGCCAGCAGTTTCTCGGGGGGCAGCAATCAGCCCCAGCATTTT. The full variable domain, with the rest looked up from reference TRBV28 and TRBJ1-5, is DVKVTQSSRYLVKRTGEKVFLECVQDMDHENMFWYRQDPGLGLRLIYFSYDVKMKEKGDIPEGYSVSREKKERFSLILESASTNQTSMYLCASSFSGGSNQPQHFGDGTRLSIL.

The V gene is TRBV7-8, the J gene TRBJ2-7, with 10 positions matching TRBD2. CDR1 SGHVS and CDR2 FQNEAQ come from the germline V gene. The CDR3 contains 15 residues. With V trimmed by 5 bases and J by 3 bases, 7 bases remained unmatched. This chain's CDR3 is CASSPPLAGVYEQYF. Here the CDR3 DNA reads TGTGCCAGCAGCCCTCCCCTAGCGGGAGTCTACGAGCAGTACTTC.

The rearrangement links TRBV19 to TRBJ2-5, with a possible D match to TRBD2 (6 bases). Trimming stripped 4 bases from V and 5 bases from J, with 17 bases between. In germline, CDR1 is LNHDA, CDR2 SQIVND (reference sequence). This CDR3 is built from 15 residues. In DNA, the CDR3 is TGTGCCAGTAGTACAGGAACGGGAGCAGTGGAGACCCAGTACTTC. It translates to CASSTGTGAVETQYF.